These T cell receptor beta chains were read from a single sample in a study of blood T cell repertoires in COVID-19. Generated by immunoSEQ multiplex PCR, the TCRdb table keeps only in-frame clones and is missing some. The table shows approximately 210,000 clones, with 80% to 85% occurring only once. The specimen was peripheral blood. These receptors were taken from a human donor in a cohort sampled during active COVID-19. CDR3s leave out the opening cysteine and the closing phenylalanine or tryptophan. D genes are given only for firm matches.

>TRBJ2-7|12|-|TRBV10-2
ASSDRGRKYEQY
>TRBJ2-1|16|TRBD2|TRBV5-8
ASSLEKTSGRAYNEQF
>TRBJ1-1|13|-|TRBV6-1
ASSEVVGWPTEAF
>TRBJ2-7|17|TRBD2|TRBV7-2
ASSLALRLAGEDPYEQY
>TRBJ1-2|7|-|TRBV19
ASKGGYT
>TRBJ1-1|13|-|TRBV7-3
ASSVAGGGNTEAF
>TRBJ2-5|13|TRBD1|TRBV5-1
ASSPGQARLETQY
>TRBJ1-3|12|-|TRBV5-4
ASSFGGTGNTIY
>TRBJ2-4|15|TRBD1|TRBV6-2/TRBV6-3
ASSSPTGVEAKNIQY
>TRBJ2-6|15|TRBD1|TRBV7-8
ASSPRDRGPGANVLT
>TRBJ2-1|13|-|TRBV27
ASRSQRRASHEQF
>TRBJ2-7|11|TRBD1|TRBV18
ASSPTGGHEQY
>TRBJ2-2|18|TRBD2|TRBV4-2
ASSQGGGGSGFTNTGELF
>TRBJ2-1|13|TRBD2|TRBV27
ASSYTSGRSDEQF
>TRBJ1-5|12|-|TRBV5-1
ASSLLQGDQPQH
>TRBJ1-5|12|TRBD1|TRBV18
ASSPGTGGYPQH
>TRBJ2-5|13|TRBD1|TRBV5-4
ASSLLDRVGETQY
>TRBJ1-6|13|TRBD1|TRBV5-8
ASSLRTGRNSPLH